This is a list of T cell receptor beta chains from one sample in a study of monozygotic twins with inflammatory bowel disease. TCRdb reprocessed the 5' RACE reads, with one entry per CDR3 protein and no DNA. In total, the table holds 440,000 or so distinct CDR3 sequences. Sample: blood. These TCRs come from a human donor with ulcerative colitis or Crohn's disease, or a healthy co-twin of an affected twin (not recorded which). CDR3s include the opening cysteine and the closing phenylalanine or tryptophan. Fields, in order: J gene, V gene, CDR3 protein.

J gene: TRBJ1-1
V gene: TRBV7-3
CDR3 protein: CASSLLGVPNTEAFF

J gene: TRBJ1-2
V gene: TRBV2
CDR3 protein: CASSEAGNYGYTF

J gene: TRBJ1-6
V gene: TRBV27
CDR3 protein: CASSPKGRKNSPLHF

J gene: TRBJ2-7
V gene: TRBV5-4
CDR3 protein: CASSLPGQGNEQYF

J gene: TRBJ2-5
V gene: TRBV29-1
CDR3 protein: CSVEMGQETQYF

J gene: TRBJ1-2
V gene: TRBV6-1
CDR3 protein: CASRALRGYTF

J gene: TRBJ1-1
V gene: TRBV20-1
CDR3 protein: CSARDQDRGFRGEAFF

J gene: TRBJ2-2
V gene: TRBV6-2/TRBV6-3
CDR3 protein: CASSYDRLASNTGELFF

J gene: TRBJ1-5
V gene: TRBV6-2/TRBV6-3
CDR3 protein: CASSDGGLGNQPQHF

J gene: TRBJ2-3
V gene: TRBV3-1
CDR3 protein: CASSQERLAGATQYF

J gene: TRBJ2-1
V gene: TRBV7-2
CDR3 protein: CASSFISGGAVREQFF

J gene: TRBJ1-5
V gene: TRBV5-1
CDR3 protein: CASSRDGNQPQHF

J gene: TRBJ2-3
V gene: TRBV7-9
CDR3 protein: CASSVSAGAVTQYF

J gene: TRBJ2-1
V gene: TRBV12-3/TRBV12-4
CDR3 protein: CASRTGGGEQFF

J gene: TRBJ2-1
V gene: TRBV9
CDR3 protein: CASSVGGGGTSGSEQFF

J gene: TRBJ1-5
V gene: TRBV20-1
CDR3 protein: CSARMTGNQPQHF

J gene: TRBJ2-7
V gene: TRBV7-7
CDR3 protein: CASSPGGSRSYEQYF

J gene: TRBJ2-1
V gene: TRBV20-1
CDR3 protein: CSARDWDRGVGEQFF

J gene: TRBJ2-2
V gene: TRBV20-1
CDR3 protein: CSARDGGGTGELFF

J gene: TRBJ2-1
V gene: TRBV9
CDR3 protein: CASSVGLGPIKNEQFF

J gene: TRBJ2-5
V gene: TRBV12-5
CDR3 protein: CASASQGYSEETQYF

J gene: TRBJ2-3
V gene: TRBV11-2
CDR3 protein: CASSLQAGYTDTQYF

J gene: TRBJ2-5
V gene: TRBV5-1
CDR3 protein: CASSLATGYQETQYF

J gene: TRBJ2-7
V gene: TRBV12-3/TRBV12-4
CDR3 protein: CASSPGTDPYEQYF

J gene: TRBJ2-7
V gene: TRBV6-1
CDR3 protein: CAGTSGGSGEQYF